The 31 T cell receptor beta chains in this list originate from one sample, sequenced in a study of blood T cell repertoires in COVID-19. Method: immunoSEQ multiplex PCR; TCRdb's copy keeps in-frame clones and lacks some. The data show fewer than 250,000 clones, 83% seen once. Sequenced: PBMCs or T cells enriched from blood (not recorded which). The receptors derive from a woman aged 40 to 50 who had been exposed to COVID-19.

The chain employs TRBV2 and TRBJ1-1; 8 nucleotides agree with TRBD1. Germline V gene lookup returns CDR1 SNHLY and CDR2 FYNNEI. The CDR3 totals 10 residues. CDR3 in amino acids: CAATGAEAFF. Here the CDR3 DNA reads TGTGCGGCGACAGGGGCTGAAGCTTTCTTT.

This clone was seen more than once but under ten times. The V call is TRBV3-1 (or the pseudogene TRBV3-2), the J call TRBJ1-5; the match to TRBD1 covers 8 bases. The ends lost 5 bases at V and 5 bases at J; junction bases unmatched: 2. Germline V gives CDR1 LGHDT, CDR2 YNNKEL (reference sequence). This CDR3 has 13 residues. The CDR3 loop is CASSSDRDQPQHF. The CDR3 coding sequence is TGTGCCAGCAGCTCGGACAGGGATCAGCCCCAGCATTTT.

The gene calls are TRBV7-9 and TRBJ1-1; 7 bases are a match to TRBD1. The CDR3 is 13 amino acids. Losses at the gene ends were 6 bases for V and 4 bases for J; bases not matched to a gene: 5. CDR1 is SEHNR and CDR2 is FQNEAQ in the germline V gene (reference sequence). This CDR3 is CASSSSGGTEAFF. Written as DNA, the CDR3 is TGTGCCAGCAGTTCCTCAGGGGGCACTGAAGCTTTCTTT.

The chain couples TRBV4-2 to TRBJ2-1, with D possibly TRBD2 on 6 matching bases. This CDR3 comprises 15 residues. CDR1 and CDR2 from the germline V gene are LGHNA and YNFKEQ. With 8 bases removed from V and 5 bases from J, the gap between germline ends came to 19 bases. CDR3: CASRRGGLTHNEQFF. The CDR3 DNA sequence: TGTGCCAGCCGTCGTGGGGGACTGACTCACAATGAGCAGTTCTTC.

The chain employs TRBV28 and TRBJ1-4; 11 nucleotides align to TRBD1. The CDR3 spans 17 residues. CDR1 is MDHEN, CDR2 SYDVKM, per germline. The J segment lost 1 base and the V segment lost 4 bases, leaving 5 bases of the junction unmatched. This CDR3 reads CASSSDRGRETNEKLFF. CDR3 DNA sequence: TGTGCCAGCAGTTCGGACAGGGGGCGTGAAACTAATGAAAAACTGTTTTTT.

V gene TRBV10-3 combines with J gene TRBJ1-2; TRBD1 aligns across 9 bases. V was clipped by 7 bases and J by 8 bases; unmatched bases: 8. CDR3 size: 13 residues. The germline CDR1 and CDR2 sequences are ENHRY and SYGVKD. This CDR3 is CAITPGQGSGYTF. DNA for the CDR3: TGTGCCATCACCCCGGGACAGGGTTCGGGCTACACCTTC.

The V and J genes are TRBV11-2 and TRBJ2-1, with 8 positions matching TRBD1. J lost 6 bases, V lost 5 bases, and 9 bases had no gene match. CDR3 size: 15 residues. The V gene's germline CDR1 is SGHAT and CDR2 FQNNGV. CDR3 nucleotide sequence: TGTGCCAGCAGCCGAAACCCAACAGGGGGCAATGAGCAGTTCTTC. Amino acid sequence: CASSRNPTGGNEQFF.

The chain couples TRBV18 to TRBJ2-7; D is possibly TRBD2 (5 bases). This CDR3 is built from 17 residues. Per germline, CDR1 KGHSH and CDR2 LQKENI. V lost 0 bases, J lost 2 bases, and 17 bases lay in between. CDR3: CASSPPLSGELTYEQYF. The CDR3 region has the DNA TGTGCCAGCTCACCACCGTTGTCCGGGGAGCTTACCTACGAGCAGTACTTC. Supplemented by reference TRBV18 and TRBJ2-7, the full variable domain reads NAGVMQNPRHLVRRRGQEARLRCSPMKGHSHVYWYRQLPEEGLKFMVYLQKENIIDESGMPKERFSAEFPKEGPSILRIQQVVRGDSAAYFCASSPPLSGELTYEQYFGPGTRLTVT.

The chain employs TRBV7-2 and TRBJ2-1, with 8 bases fitting TRBD1. The CDR3 totals 16 residues. The V and J ends lost 5 bases and 5 bases, in that order; junction bases with no gene match: 11. The germline gives CDR1 SGHTA, CDR2 FQGNSA. The CDR3: CASSLEGQAVNNEQFF. DNA of the CDR3: TGTGCCAGCAGCCTGGAGGGACAGGCGGTAAACAATGAGCAGTTCTTC.

This rearrangement joins TRBV7-9 to TRBJ1-1; TRBD1 is a possible D gene (6 bases). Germline V gene sequence: CDR1 SEHNR, CDR2 FQNEAQ (reference sequence). The CDR3 loop spans 14 amino acids. V lost 7 bases and J 1 base, leaving 13 bases between the germline ends. The CDR3 DNA follows: TGTGCCAGCACCGTTACAGGGAGGAACACTGAAGCTTTCTTT. Protein product: CASTVTGRNTEAFF.

This chain joins TRBV6-6 and TRBJ1-1, with D maybe TRBD1 (6 bases). The CDR3 has 13 amino acids. The germline V gene has CDR1 MNHNY and CDR2 SVGAGI (reference sequence). Trimming removed 0 bases at V and 6 bases at J, with 8 bases between. CDR3 bases: TGTGCCAGCAGTTACTCTGAGGGGGCTGAAGCTTTCTTT. Translation: CASSYSEGAEAFF.

This clone was detected once. The chain uses TRBV6-4 and TRBJ1-1; D ambiguous. V shed 5 bases and J shed 0 bases, with 10 bases lying between them. From germline, CDR1 is MRHNA and CDR2 SNTAGT. This CDR3 spans 14 amino acids. CDR3 bases: TGTGCCAGCAGTCCCCATCACATGAACACTGAAGCTTTCTTT. This sequence encodes CASSPHHMNTEAFF.

V usage is TRBV5-4 and J usage is TRBJ1-1; D may be TRBD1 (5 bases). The CDR3 sequence is 15 residues long. Germline-derived CDR1 and CDR2 are SGHNT and YYREEE (reference sequence). V gave up 0 bases and J gave up 5 bases, with 14 bases separating them. CDR3 nucleotides: TGTGCCAGCAGCTTGGATCAGGGCTTGGGGACTGAAGCTTTCTTT. This codes for CASSLDQGLGTEAFF. Variable domain in full (rest from reference TRBV5-4 and TRBJ1-1): ETGVTQSPTHLIKTRGQQVTLRCSSQSGHNTVSWYQQALGQGPQFIFQYYREEENGRGNFPPRFSGLQFPNYSSELNVNALELDDSALYLCASSLDQGLGTEAFFGQGTRLTVV.

The rearrangement links TRBV4-3 to TRBJ2-1; 8 bases are shared with TRBD2. Germline assignment: CDR1 LGHNA and CDR2 YSLEER. The V gene end was trimmed by 0 bases and the J gene end by 3 bases; junction bases not matched to a gene: 7. This CDR3 contains 17 residues. The CDR3 region has the DNA TGCGCCAGCAGCCAAGATCCGGGAGGGGTAAGCTACAATGAGCAGTTCTTC. The encoded protein is CASSQDPGGVSYNEQFF.

The CDR3 DNA is TGTGCCAGCAGCCAATTAGGGGGCAATCAGCCCCAGCATTTT. As protein: CASSQLGGNQPQHF. The gene calls are TRBV14 and TRBJ1-5; D perhaps matches TRBD1 (5 bases). Germline V gene lookup returns CDR1 SGHDN and CDR2 FVKESK. The V end lost 2 bases, the J end lost 2 bases, and 7 bases lay between the germline ends. The CDR3 runs to 14 residues.

For this clone: Relative to the germline gene, one junction end is altered; a read error may explain this. This chain joins TRBV20-1 and TRBJ1-1; 8 bases line up with TRBD1. The germline CDR1 and CDR2 sequences are DFQATT and SNEGSKA (reference sequence). The CDR3 length is 11 residues. The CDR3 DNA follows: TGCAGTGCTAGGGACAGGGAAGAAGGTTTCTTT. Its translation: CSARDREEGFF.

The J gene is TRBJ2-5, the V gene TRBV5-4; the D gene is possibly TRBD1 (6 bases). The CDR3 contains 13 residues. Germline assignment: CDR1 SGHNT and CDR2 YYREEE (reference sequence). V lost 5 bases and J lost 7, with 15 bases in between. CDR3 in amino acids: CASSPGQRGTQYF. The CDR3 bases are TGTGCCAGCAGTCCCGGACAGAGAGGGACCCAGTACTTC.

This clone was recorded once. The gene calls are TRBV2 and TRBJ1-4, with 8 bases that match TRBD1. The CDR3 covers 14 residues. Germline trimming cut 7 bases from V and 8 bases from J; bases unmatched to any gene: 9. Germline CDR1 is SNHLY and CDR2 is FYNNEI. CDR3 loop: CASISGGAGEKLFF. The CDR3 DNA follows: TGTGCCAGCATTTCAGGGGGCGCCGGGGAAAAACTGTTTTTT. Together with reference TRBV2 and TRBJ1-4, the CDR3 gives the full variable domain: EPEVTQTPSHQVTQMGQEVILRCVPISNHLYFYWYRQILGQKVEFLVSFYNNEISEKSEIFDDQFSVERPDGSNFTLKIRSTKLEDSAMYFCASISGGAGEKLFFGSGTQLSVL.

The chain couples TRBV6-2 or TRBV6-3 to TRBJ2-7, with D perhaps matching TRBD1 (5 bases). The germline V gene has CDR1 MNHEY and CDR2 SVGEGT. Trimming took off 5 bases at V and 0 bases at J, with 8 bases between the two ends. The CDR3 length is 13 residues. CDR3 sequence reads: CASSAGFSYEQYF. The CDR3 DNA follows: TGTGCCAGCAGTGCAGGGTTCTCCTACGAGCAGTACTTC.

This chain links TRBV28 with TRBJ1-1, with D maybe TRBD1 (5 bases). CDR1 MDHEN and CDR2 SYDVKM come from the germline V gene. The CDR3 totals 18 residues. With 1 base removed from V and 8 bases from J, the gap between germline ends came to 26 bases. CDR3: CASSLLVWRGGEQGEAFF. The CDR3 DNA reads TGTGCCAGCAGTTTATTGGTCTGGCGGGGGGGGGAACAAGGGGAAGCTTTCTTT. Complete variable domain (other parts from reference TRBV28 and TRBJ1-1): DVKVTQSSRYLVKRTGEKVFLECVQDMDHENMFWYRQDPGLGLRLIYFSYDVKMKEKGDIPEGYSVSREKKERFSLILESASTNQTSMYLCASSLLVWRGGEQGEAFFGQGTRLTVV.

In its sample, this clone was seen a few times. The gene calls are TRBV9 and TRBJ2-7, with TRBD1 matching over 9 bases. This CDR3 spans 16 amino acids. Germline assignment: CDR1 SGDLS and CDR2 YYNGEE. Losses at the gene ends were 0 bases for V and 4 bases for J; bases not matched to a gene: 8. CDR3 DNA: TGTGCCAGCAGCGTAGGGCCCACAGGGGGCAAGTACGAGCAGTACTTC. It codes for CASSVGPTGGKYEQYF.

The chain couples TRBV29-1 to TRBJ2-7, with 9 bases aligning to TRBD1. Germline CDR1 is SQVTM and CDR2 is ANQGSEA. This CDR3 has 14 amino acids. The V gene end was trimmed by 4 bases and the J gene end by 4 bases; junction bases not matched to a gene: 8. CDR3: CSVVIGTGKYEQYF. CDR3 nucleotides: TGCAGCGTTGTCATCGGGACAGGGAAGTACGAGCAGTACTTC.

This chain connects TRBV28 to TRBJ2-3; D might be TRBD2 (6 bases). The CDR3 totals 15 residues. Trimming cost V 7 bases and J 6 bases, with 20 bases left between them. CDR1 and CDR2 from the germline V gene are MDHEN and SYDVKM. Here the CDR3 reads CASKDPGNGGDTQYF. The CDR3 bases are TGTGCCAGCAAGGACCCCGGGAATGGAGGGGATACGCAGTATTTT. The full variable domain, completed using reference TRBV28 and TRBJ2-3, is DVKVTQSSRYLVKRTGEKVFLECVQDMDHENMFWYRQDPGLGLRLIYFSYDVKMKEKGDIPEGYSVSREKKERFSLILESASTNQTSMYLCASKDPGNGGDTQYFGPGTRLTVL.

CDR3 nucleotides: TGTGCCAGCAGGGCCACAGGGGGACCTTACGAGCAGTACTTC. Its translation is CASRATGGPYEQYF. This chain joins TRBV28 and TRBJ2-7; 8 bases agree with TRBD1. Unmatched junction bases numbered 8, after V lost 6 bases and J lost 4 bases. Germline-derived CDR1 and CDR2 are MDHEN and SYDVKM. The CDR3 length is 14 residues.

This rearrangement joins TRBV10-3 to TRBJ1-2; D is ambiguous. The CDR3 totals 11 residues. The germline V gene has CDR1 ENHRY and CDR2 SYGVKD. V lost 2 bases, J lost 6 bases, and 4 bases lay in between. The CDR3, as DNA: TGTGCCATCAGTGAGCAGGATGGCTACACCTTC. Translating it yields CAISEQDGYTF.

The V and J genes are TRBV12-3 or TRBV12-4 and TRBJ2-3; no reliable D call. Trimming left V 3 bases short and J 1 base short, with 5 bases between. CDR3 length: 13 residues. The CDR3 sequence is CASSFSRTDTQYF. The CDR3 nucleotides are TGTGCCAGCAGTTTTTCTCGCACAGATACGCAGTATTTT.

The chain couples TRBV28 to TRBJ1-2, with 10 bases that match TRBD1. The CDR3 consists of 16 residues. The V segment lost 3 bases and the J segment 5 bases; nucleotides outside the gene matches: 9. Germline CDR1 is MDHEN and CDR2 is SYDVKM. The CDR3 DNA follows: TGTGCCAGCAGTTTGGGTCGGGGACAGGGGTTTTATGGCTACACCTTC. It codes for CASSLGRGQGFYGYTF.

V is TRBV20-1 and J is TRBJ2-5; 7 bases match TRBD2. This CDR3 is built from 16 residues. Germline assignment: CDR1 DFQATT and CDR2 SNEGSKA (reference sequence). The V gene end was trimmed by 3 bases and the J gene end by 2 bases; junction bases not matched to a gene: 12. In DNA, the CDR3 is TGCAGTGCTAGTGCAGTGGGGGGGAGGCGGCAAGAGACCCAGTACTTC. Amino acid sequence: CSASAVGGRRQETQYF.

The chain combines TRBV11-2 with TRBJ2-7; TRBD1 aligns across 10 bases. The CDR3 is 15 amino acids. Unmatched junction bases numbered 9, after V lost 6 bases and J lost 4 bases. Germline assignment: CDR1 SGHAT and CDR2 FQNNGV. This CDR3 is CASSPPGTGAYEQYF. The CDR3 nucleotides are TGTGCCAGCAGTCCACCCGGGACAGGGGCTTACGAGCAGTACTTC.

The chain recombines TRBV5-1 with TRBJ2-3; no clear D. Trimming stripped 4 bases from V and 0 bases from J, with 9 bases between. Per the germline V gene, CDR1 is SGHRS and CDR2 is YFSETQ. The CDR3 loop spans 14 amino acids. The CDR3 DNA reads as TGCGCCAGCAGCCCCTTTTCTAGCACAGATACGCAGTATTTT. Encoded protein: CASSPFSSTDTQYF.

Only a few counts were recorded for this clone. The chain carries TRBV5-5 and TRBJ2-5, with 11 bases aligning to TRBD1. CDR1 is SGHKS and CDR2 is YYEKEE in the germline V gene (reference sequence). This CDR3 spans 14 amino acids. Trimming removed 4 bases from V and 5 bases from J; junction bases left unmatched: 4. The CDR3 region is CASSLGTGGETQYF. The DNA of the CDR3 is TGTGCCAGCAGCCTGGGGACAGGGGGGGAGACCCAGTACTTC.